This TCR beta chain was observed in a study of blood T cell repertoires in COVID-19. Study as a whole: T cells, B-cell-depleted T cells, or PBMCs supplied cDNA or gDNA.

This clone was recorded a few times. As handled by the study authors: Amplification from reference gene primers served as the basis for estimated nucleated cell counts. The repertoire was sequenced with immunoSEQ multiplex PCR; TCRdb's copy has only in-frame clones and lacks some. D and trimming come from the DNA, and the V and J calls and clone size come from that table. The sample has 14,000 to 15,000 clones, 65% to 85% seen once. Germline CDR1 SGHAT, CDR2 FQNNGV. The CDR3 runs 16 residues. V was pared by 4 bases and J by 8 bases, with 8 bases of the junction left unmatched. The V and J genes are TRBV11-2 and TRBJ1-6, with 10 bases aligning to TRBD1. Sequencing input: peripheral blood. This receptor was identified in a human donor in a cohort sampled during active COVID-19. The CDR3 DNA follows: TGTGCCAGCAGCTCGGGACAGGGGTGGGGGTATTCACCCCTCCACTTT. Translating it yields CASSSGQGWGYSPLHF. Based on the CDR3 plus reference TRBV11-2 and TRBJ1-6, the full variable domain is EAGVAQSPRYKIIEKRQSVAFWCNPISGHATLYWYQQILGQGPKLLIQFQNNGVVDDSQLPKDRFSAERLKGVDSTLKIQPAKLEDSAVYLCASSSGQGWGYSPLHFGNGTRLTVT.